The clone carrying this TCR beta chain appeared many times. The data derive from a study of regulatory T cells in long-lasting Graves disease. Libraries of TCR beta came from iRepertoire HTBI primers plus Arm-PCR of CDR3 regions. TCRdb independently ran MiXCR on the multiplex PCR reads; one entry per CDR3 protein. The profile shows 200,000 to 250,000 distinct CDR3 sequences, roughly 19% of them singletons. V lost 3 bases and J 6 bases, leaving 12 bases between the germline ends. The CDR3 has 14 residues. Looked up from germline, CDR1 is WSHSY and CDR2 is SAAADI. Time point indicated: newly diagnosed GD, antithyroid drugs for less than 3 months. PBMC RNA was the source of the TCR library. The same sample was also studied in work on T cells in Graves' hyperthyroidism and ophthalmopathy. Per that study: TCR CDR3 underwent first-round RT-PCR with the HTBI primer set.

Specimen: peripheral blood mononuclear cells (PBMCs), collected at new diagnosis, from a patient treated with antithyroid drugs. V and J are TRBV10-2 and TRBJ1-5; D is ambiguous. The clonotype comes from a woman in her thirties with Graves disease. The DNA for the CDR3 is TGCGCCAGCAGTGATGCCGCGGCTGGTCAGCCCCAGCATTTT. This gives the protein CASSDAAAGQPQHF.